This T cell receptor beta chain was observed in a study of blood T cell repertoires in COVID-19. Whole-study context: Sources were T cells, B-cell-depleted T cells, or PBMCs; the material itself was cDNA or gDNA.

Enrolled during active infection, Seattle patients were then followed longitudinally. Authors' analysis steps: Estimates of nucleated cell counts were drawn from the amplification of reference gene primers. Using immunoSEQ multiplex PCR, the repertoire was profiled, and TCRdb retains in-frame clones only, with some absent. The V and J calls and the clone size are those of that table, but D and trimming were determined from the DNA. The data contain roughly 410,000 clones, more than 70% of them singletons. Trimming cost V 6 bases and J 3 bases; bases outside gene matches: 5. Looked up from germline, CDR1 is SGHVS and CDR2 is FNYEAQ. The CDR3 is 15 residues long.

The material sequenced was peripheral blood. The TCR originated in a woman aged 60-75 years with COVID-19, enrolled during active disease. V gene TRBV7-6 combines with J gene TRBJ2-2; 9 bases align to TRBD1. The chain's CDR3 is CASRSQGADTGELFF. CDR3 DNA: TGTGCCAGCAGATCACAGGGGGCGGACACCGGGGAGCTGTTTTTT.